The T cell receptor beta chain under discussion was sequenced for a study of T cell responses to AZD1222 COVID-19 vaccine. Libraries were prepared by immunoSEQ multiplex PCR; TCRdb keeps only in-frame clonotypes and omits some of them. The table records approximately 150,000 clones, nearly 95% of them present only once. CDR3 length: 16 residues. V was pared by 5 bases and J by 7 bases, with 18 bases between. The germline V gene has CDR1 MDHEN and CDR2 SYDVKM. Study-wide findings and caveats: Most donors were white British and more were female, and clonal diversity was possibly underestimated. Spike-specific TCR breadth and depth grew following two AZD1222 doses.

Remarks on this clone: Its antigen is as yet unknown.

The receptor's source is an adult in good health. The specimen was peripheral blood, collected on day 0 of AZD1222 vaccination. The rearrangement links TRBV28 to TRBJ1-6; weak D call: TRBD1 (5 bases). The CDR3 DNA reads TGTGCCAGCAGTCTGTTGGGGGGTAGTAGGAATTCACCCCTCCACTTT. Translating it yields CASSLLGGSRNSPLHF.